This entry is about one T cell receptor (beta chain). The sample is drawn from a study of shared clonotypes between healthy human individuals. The data were produced by immunoSEQ multiplex PCR, yet TCRdb's version contains in-frame clones alone and is incomplete. Of millions of clones listed, more than 85% were seen once; the top ten hold about 1.5%. CDR1 and CDR2 from the germline V gene are MDHEN and SYDVKM. The CDR3 consists of 15 residues. Trimming cost V 0 bases and J 6 bases; bases outside gene matches: 3. Terminally differentiated effector memory CD45RA+ cells were excluded from the naive CD8 cells, which were CD45RO-negative and positively selected for CCR7.

This sequence was found in a man younger than 30 in good health. Some clones in this sample may be carry-over from other donors' samples. Input material: naive CD8+ T cells from PBMCs. This rearrangement joins TRBV28 to TRBJ2-7, with 12 bases aligning to TRBD2. The CDR3 reads CASSLWVLAGGEQYF. The CDR3 nucleotides read TGTGCCAGCAGTTTATGGGTACTAGCGGGAGGCGAGCAGTACTTC.